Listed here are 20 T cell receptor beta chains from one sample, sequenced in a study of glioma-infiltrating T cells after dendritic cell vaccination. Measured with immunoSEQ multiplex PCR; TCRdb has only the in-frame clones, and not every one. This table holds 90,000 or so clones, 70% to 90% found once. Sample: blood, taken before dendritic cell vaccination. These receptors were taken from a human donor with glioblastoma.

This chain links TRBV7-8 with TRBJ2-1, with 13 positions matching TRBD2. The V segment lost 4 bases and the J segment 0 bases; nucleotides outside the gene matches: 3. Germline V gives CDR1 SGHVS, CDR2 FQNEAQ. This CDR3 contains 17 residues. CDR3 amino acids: CASSWGLAGSSYNEQFF. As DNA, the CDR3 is TGTGCCAGCAGCTGGGGACTAGCGGGAAGCTCCTACAATGAGCAGTTCTTC.

The chain's CDR3 is CASSSGNQPQHF. DNA of the CDR3: TGTGCCAGCAGTTCAGGGAATCAGCCCCAGCATTTT. V gene TRBV6-5 combines with J gene TRBJ1-5, with D perhaps TRBD1 (5 bases). The CDR3 covers 12 residues. Trimming took off 4 bases at V and 4 bases at J, with 5 bases between the two ends. CDR1 and CDR2 (germline): MNHEY, SVGAGI.

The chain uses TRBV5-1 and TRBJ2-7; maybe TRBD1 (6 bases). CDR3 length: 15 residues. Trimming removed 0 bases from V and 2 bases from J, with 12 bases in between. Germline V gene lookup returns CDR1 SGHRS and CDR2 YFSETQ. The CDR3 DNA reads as TGCGCCAGCAGCTTGGAAGAGGGGGTAGCCTACGAGCAGTACTTC. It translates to CASSLEEGVAYEQYF.

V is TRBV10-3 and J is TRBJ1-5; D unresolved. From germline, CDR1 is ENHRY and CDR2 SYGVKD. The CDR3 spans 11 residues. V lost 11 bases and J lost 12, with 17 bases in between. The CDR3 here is CAVSEGEIQHF. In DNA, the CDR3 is TGTGCCGTTTCCGAGGGAGAAATCCAGCATTTT.

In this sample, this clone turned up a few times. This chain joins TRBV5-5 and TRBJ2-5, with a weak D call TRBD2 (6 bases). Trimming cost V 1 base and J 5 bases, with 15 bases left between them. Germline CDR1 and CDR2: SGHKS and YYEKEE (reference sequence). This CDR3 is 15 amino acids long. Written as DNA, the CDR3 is TGTGCCAGCAGCTTGTTTCTGGGGGGTACGGAGACCCAGTACTTC. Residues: CASSLFLGGTETQYF.

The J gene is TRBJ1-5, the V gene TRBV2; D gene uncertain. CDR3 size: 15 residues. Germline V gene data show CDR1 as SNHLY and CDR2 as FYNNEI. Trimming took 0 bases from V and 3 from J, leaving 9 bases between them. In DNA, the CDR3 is TGTGCCAGCAGTGAAGCCGGAGCGTTCAATCAGCCCCAGCATTTT. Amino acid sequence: CASSEAGAFNQPQHF.

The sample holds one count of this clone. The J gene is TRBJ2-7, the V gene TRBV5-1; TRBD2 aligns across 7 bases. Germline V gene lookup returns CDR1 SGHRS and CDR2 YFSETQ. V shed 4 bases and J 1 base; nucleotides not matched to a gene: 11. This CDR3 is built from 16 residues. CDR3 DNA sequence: TGCGCCAGCAGCCCCGGGGGAGGGATTATTTCCTACGAGCAGTACTTC. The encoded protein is CASSPGGGIISYEQYF.

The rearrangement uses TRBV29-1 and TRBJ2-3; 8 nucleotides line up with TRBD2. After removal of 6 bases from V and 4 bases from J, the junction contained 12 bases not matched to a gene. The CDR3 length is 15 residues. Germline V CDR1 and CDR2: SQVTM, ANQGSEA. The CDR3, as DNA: TGCAGCGTCGCCCTGACTAGCGAGAGGGCAGATACGCAGTATTTT. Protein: CSVALTSERADTQYF.

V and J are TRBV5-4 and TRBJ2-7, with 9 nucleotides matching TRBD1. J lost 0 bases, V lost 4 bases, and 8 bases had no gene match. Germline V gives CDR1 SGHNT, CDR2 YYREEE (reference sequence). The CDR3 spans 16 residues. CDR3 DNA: TGTGCCAGCAGCGCACGTGGACAGGGGAGCTCCTACGAGCAGTACTTC. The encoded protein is CASSARGQGSSYEQYF.

CDR3 residues: CASSFLVDRAWTEAFF. The CDR3 DNA is TGTGCCAGTAGTTTCCTCGTGGACAGGGCTTGGACTGAAGCTTTCTTT. The chain is built from TRBV19 and TRBJ1-1; 8 bases fit TRBD1. Germline CDR1 and CDR2: LNHDA and SQIVND (reference sequence). Unmatched junction bases numbered 13, after V lost 5 bases and J lost 5 bases. The CDR3 length is 16 residues.

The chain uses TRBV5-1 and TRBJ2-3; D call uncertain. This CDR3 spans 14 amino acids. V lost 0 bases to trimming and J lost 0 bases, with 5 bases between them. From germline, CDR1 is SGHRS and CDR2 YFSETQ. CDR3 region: CASSLVGSTDTQYF. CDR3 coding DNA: TGCGCCAGCAGCTTGGTCGGTAGCACAGATACGCAGTATTTT.

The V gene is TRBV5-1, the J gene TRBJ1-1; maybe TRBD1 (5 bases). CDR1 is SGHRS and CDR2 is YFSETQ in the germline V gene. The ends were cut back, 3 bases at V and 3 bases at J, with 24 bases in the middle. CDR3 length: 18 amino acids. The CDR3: CASSWLGGLSKMHTEAFF. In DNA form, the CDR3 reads TGCGCCAGCAGCTGGCTCGGGGGTCTCAGTAAGATGCACACTGAAGCTTTCTTT.

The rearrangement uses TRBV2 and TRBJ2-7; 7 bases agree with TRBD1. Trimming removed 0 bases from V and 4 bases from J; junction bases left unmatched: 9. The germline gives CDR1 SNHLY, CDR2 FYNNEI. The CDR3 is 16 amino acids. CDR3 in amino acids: CASSEALTGRGYEQYF. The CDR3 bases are TGTGCCAGCAGTGAAGCGCTGACAGGGAGAGGGTACGAGCAGTACTTC.

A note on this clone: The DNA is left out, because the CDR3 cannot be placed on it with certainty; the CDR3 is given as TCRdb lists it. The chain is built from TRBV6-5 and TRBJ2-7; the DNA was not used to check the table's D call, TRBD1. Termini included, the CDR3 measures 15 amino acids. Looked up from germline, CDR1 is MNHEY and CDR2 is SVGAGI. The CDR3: CASSYSVAVNYEQYF.

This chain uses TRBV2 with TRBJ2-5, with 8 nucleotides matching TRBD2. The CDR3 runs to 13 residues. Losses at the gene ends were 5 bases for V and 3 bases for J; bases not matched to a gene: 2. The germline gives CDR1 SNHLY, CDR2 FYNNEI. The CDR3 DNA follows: TGTGCCAGCAGTCCGGGACTAGAAGAGACCCAGTACTTC. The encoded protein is CASSPGLEETQYF.

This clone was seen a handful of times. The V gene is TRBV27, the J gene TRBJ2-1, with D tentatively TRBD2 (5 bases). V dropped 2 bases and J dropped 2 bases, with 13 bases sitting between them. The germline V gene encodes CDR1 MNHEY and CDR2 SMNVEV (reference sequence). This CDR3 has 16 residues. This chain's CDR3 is CASSLEVSGTYNEQFF. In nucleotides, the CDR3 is TGTGCCAGCAGTTTAGAAGTATCGGGGACCTACAATGAGCAGTTCTTC.

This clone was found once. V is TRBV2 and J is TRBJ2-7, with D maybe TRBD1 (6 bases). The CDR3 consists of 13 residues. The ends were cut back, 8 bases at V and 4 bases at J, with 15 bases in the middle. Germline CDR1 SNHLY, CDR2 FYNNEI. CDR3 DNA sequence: TGTGCCAGCGCGGAGACAGGCCTATACGAGCAGTACTTC. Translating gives CASAETGLYEQYF.

The CDR3 region has the DNA TGCGCCAGCAGCCCGGGACAGGGAGACACCGGGGAGCTGTTTTTT. It encodes CASSPGQGDTGELFF. The V and J genes are TRBV5-1 and TRBJ2-2, with 9 bases aligning to TRBD1. The V segment lost 4 bases and the J segment 3 bases; nucleotides outside the gene matches: 4. This CDR3 comprises 15 residues. Germline assignment: CDR1 SGHRS and CDR2 YFSETQ.

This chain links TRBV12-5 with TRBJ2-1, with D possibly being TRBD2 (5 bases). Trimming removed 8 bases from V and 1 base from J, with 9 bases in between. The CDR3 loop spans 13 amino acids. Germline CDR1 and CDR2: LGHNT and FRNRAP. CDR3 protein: CASSRTSYNEQFF. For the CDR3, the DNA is TGTGCTAGTTCTCGGACTTCCTACAATGAGCAGTTCTTC.

The CDR3 loop reads CASSRGQGSYQETQYF. DNA for the CDR3: TGTGCCAGCAGCCGAGGACAGGGGTCATACCAAGAGACCCAGTACTTC. The V and J genes are TRBV14 and TRBJ2-5; 9 bases map to TRBD1. CDR1 and CDR2 (germline): SGHDN, FVKESK. The CDR3 is 16 amino acids. Trimming at V came to 4 bases and at J to 0 bases, leaving 6 bases not matched to a gene.